This entry lists 6 T cell receptor beta chains sequenced from one sample in a study of a mutant IDH1 vaccine in newly diagnosed glioma. Time point meaning: baseline, week 1 (first vaccination visit). Treatment specified: pre-vaccination baseline after standard-of-care therapy. Repertoires were generated with immunoSEQ multiplex PCR, while TCRdb's copy carries only in-frame clones and drops some. The profile shows approximately 92,000 clones, about 82% of them singletons. This material consisted of PBMCs, taken from a glioma patient treated with radiotherapy, temozolomide or both. The receptors were sampled from a man aged 40-50 years with glioma.

This chain connects TRBV6-5 to TRBJ2-6; 8 positions match TRBD1. V trimming: 4 bases; J trimming: 4 bases; junction bases outside the gene matches: 3. CDR3 length: 15 amino acids. Per the germline V gene, CDR1 is MNHEY and CDR2 is SVGAGI. The CDR3 reads CASSLQGVGANVLTF. CDR3 in DNA: TGTGCCAGCAGTTTACAGGGGGTGGGGGCCAACGTCCTGACTTTC.

This chain uses TRBV19 with TRBJ2-3; D is uncertain. The CDR3 loop spans 13 amino acids. The germline CDR1 and CDR2 sequences are LNHDA and SQIVND (reference sequence). Trimming removed 7 bases from V and 2 bases from J, with 10 bases in between. The CDR3 DNA reads TGTGCCAGTACGTCCCGGCACACAGATACGCAGTATTTT. It specifies CASTSRHTDTQYF. Full variable domain (missing parts from reference TRBV19 and TRBJ2-3): DGGITQSPKYLFRKEGQNVTLSCEQNLNHDAMYWYRQDPGQGLRLIYYSQIVNDFQKGDIAEGYSVSREKKESFPLTVTSAQKNPTAFYLCASTSRHTDTQYFGPGTRLTVL.

The chain carries TRBV7-2 and TRBJ1-1; D not resolved. Germline V gives CDR1 SGHTA, CDR2 FQGNSA. The V gene lost 3 bases and the J gene lost 4 bases, with 18 bases spanning the gap. The CDR3 covers 16 residues. CDR3 amino acids: CASSFRRSAVGTEAFF. The CDR3 region has the DNA TGTGCCAGCAGCTTCCGACGGTCGGCAGTGGGCACTGAAGCTTTCTTT.

The CDR3 here is CASSLSRGREGSNQPQHF. The CDR3 DNA sequence: TGTGCCAGCAGCTTATCTCGAGGGCGCGAAGGGAGCAATCAGCCCCAGCATTTT. V gene TRBV7-9 combines with J gene TRBJ1-5, with unresolved D. This CDR3 spans 18 amino acids. With 2 bases removed from V and 1 base from J, the gap between germline ends came to 18 bases. Germline V gene data show CDR1 as SEHNR and CDR2 as FQNEAQ (reference sequence).

This chain connects TRBV4-3 to TRBJ2-1; 12 bases are shared with TRBD2. J lost 9 bases, V lost 0 bases, and 6 bases had no gene match. Germline CDR1 and CDR2: LGHNA and YSLEER. The CDR3 loop spans 16 amino acids. DNA of the CDR3: TGCGCCAGCAGCCAAGATCCCCGACTAGCGGGAGTTGAGCAGTTCTTC. It is translated as CASSQDPRLAGVEQFF.

The V and J genes are TRBV18 and TRBJ1-4; D is unresolved. The CDR3 sequence is 14 residues long. CDR1 is KGHSH, CDR2 LQKENI, per germline. The V gene lost 5 bases and the J gene lost 5 bases, with 12 bases spanning the gap. Here the CDR3 DNA reads TGTGCCAGCTCAACTGAGGGCGGGAATGAAAAACTGTTTTTT. Translated, it gives CASSTEGGNEKLFF. Complete variable domain (other parts from reference TRBV18 and TRBJ1-4): NAGVMQNPRHLVRRRGQEARLRCSPMKGHSHVYWYRQLPEEGLKFMVYLQKENIIDESGMPKERFSAEFPKEGPSILRIQQVVRGDSAAYFCASSTEGGNEKLFFGSGTQLSVL.